This T cell receptor (beta chain) came from a study of blood T cells in healthy people across ages. V was trimmed by 3 bases and J by 6 bases, leaving 7 bases between them. Germline V gene data show CDR1 as LGHDT and CDR2 as YNNKEL (reference sequence). This CDR3 contains 12 residues. Through a sample-barcoded 5' primer and a J-beta primer mix, a second PCR was run for roughly 7 to 11 cycles. TCRdb reanalysed the 5' RACE reads using MiXCR and keeps one entry per CDR3 protein. The sample lists 730,000 or so distinct CDR3 sequences; around 40% were seen once. Each sample yielded at least 6 micrograms of PBMC total RNA.

The chain combines TRBV3-1 with TRBJ2-3; no clear D. The receptor was derived from a woman aged 60-75 years in good health. Sequenced: blood. The CDR3 sequence: CASSQRWDTQYF. As DNA, the CDR3 is TGTGCCAGCAGCCAGAGGTGGGATACGCAGTATTTT.